Following are 32 T cell receptor beta chains from one sample sequenced in a study of CD8 T cells in ankylosing spondylitis. General study findings and limits: For ankylosing spondylitis blood, a TCR beta motif of about 8 highly homologous variants appeared characteristic.

TCRdb recomputed calls from the 5' RACE reads with MiXCR, one row per CDR3 protein. The data show fewer than 500,000 distinct CDR3 sequences, approximately 20% seen once. Their target antigens are unknown. Specimen: blood, either unsorted or a sorted T cell fraction (not recorded which). The receptors come from a male donor with ankylosing spondylitis.

The chain links TRBV6-2 or TRBV6-3 to TRBJ2-2; TRBD2 agrees at 12 bases. V shed 4 bases and J 3 bases; nucleotides not matched to a gene: 9. CDR1 and CDR2 (germline): MNHEY, SVGEGT. The CDR3 is made up of 18 amino acids. The CDR3 region has the DNA TGTGCCAGCAGTTCGATCCTAGCGGGAGGGCCTTACACCGGGGAGCTGTTTTTT. Protein product: CASSSILAGGPYTGELFF.

The sample holds a few counts of this clonotype. The rearrangement uses TRBV28 and TRBJ2-1, with no clear D. The CDR3 sequence is 14 residues long. Trimming took 7 bases from V and 13 from J, leaving 23 bases between them. CDR1 MDHEN and CDR2 SYDVKM come from the germline V gene. CDR3 DNA sequence: TGTGCCAGCACCCAAAACATAGCTCCGTTGGGACAGTTCTTC. Translation gives CASTQNIAPLGQFF.

The gene calls are TRBV6-5 and TRBJ2-1, with 12 bases lining up with TRBD2. V lost 2 bases, J lost 8 bases, and 4 bases stayed unmatched. The CDR3 runs 15 residues. The germline V gene has CDR1 MNHEY and CDR2 SVGAGI. The CDR3: CASSYRLAGVYEQFF. CDR3 nucleotides: TGTGCCAGCAGTTACAGACTAGCGGGAGTCTATGAGCAGTTCTTC.

The DNA for the CDR3 is TGCGCCAGCAGCCCACGTCGGATAACGAACACCGGGGAGCTGTTTTTT. Its translation is CASSPRRITNTGELFF. The genes are TRBV5-1 and TRBJ2-2; D remains unclear. This CDR3 comprises 16 residues. V lost 4 bases and J 0 bases, leaving 13 bases between the germline ends. Germline assignment: CDR1 SGHRS and CDR2 YFSETQ.

This chain uses TRBV7-3 with TRBJ2-1; 8 nucleotides agree with TRBD1. V gave up 5 bases and J gave up 8 bases; unmatched junction bases: 11. The germline gives CDR1 SGHTA, CDR2 FQGTGA. The length of the CDR3 is 15 residues. The CDR3 is CASSLQGAFTDEQFF. The CDR3 nucleotides are TGTGCCAGCAGCCTCCAGGGGGCTTTTACGGATGAGCAGTTCTTC.

This sequence joins TRBV14 and TRBJ2-3, with D uncertain. There are 14 residues in the CDR3. The V gene's germline CDR1 is SGHDN and CDR2 FVKESK. Trimming stripped 3 bases from V and 6 bases from J, with 13 bases between. The CDR3 sequence is CASSQPPGSDTQYF. In DNA, the CDR3 is TGTGCCAGCAGCCAGCCGCCGGGCTCGGATACGCAGTATTTT.

This clonotype was seen a handful of times. The rearrangement uses TRBV12-3 or TRBV12-4 and TRBJ2-2; D gene uncertain. The length of the CDR3 is 18 residues. V gave up 1 base and J gave up 7 bases, with 22 bases separating them. The CDR3 is CASSLGLDEGVGHGELFF. The DNA for the CDR3 is TGTGCCAGCAGTTTAGGGCTAGATGAAGGTGTAGGGCACGGGGAGCTGTTTTTT.

J is TRBJ2-1 and V is TRBV13, with TRBD1 matching over 8 bases. The germline V gene has CDR1 PRHDT and CDR2 FYEKMQ (reference sequence). CDR3 length: 14 residues. V lost 0 bases to trimming and J lost 9 bases; unmatched junction nucleotides: 4. The CDR3 spells CASSLGGQGSEQFF. The CDR3, as DNA: TGTGCCAGCAGCTTAGGTGGACAGGGCAGTGAGCAGTTCTTC.

This sequence joins TRBV10-3 and TRBJ2-3; 14 positions match TRBD2. Trimming cost V 0 bases and J 2 bases; bases outside gene matches: 4. CDR1 and CDR2 (germline): ENHRY, SYGVKD. This CDR3 has 18 residues. CDR3 bases: TGTGCCATCAGTGAGTCAAGACTAGCGGGAGGGTCCACAGATACGCAGTATTTT. Its translation is CAISESRLAGGSTDTQYF.

This clonotype was counted a few times. The V and J genes are TRBV28 and TRBJ1-1; possibly TRBD1 for D (5 bases). The CDR3 sequence is 17 residues long. In germline, CDR1 is MDHEN, CDR2 SYDVKM. Trimming cost V 1 base and J 1 base, with 16 bases left between them. CDR3 bases: TGTGCCAGCAGTTTATTCTCCACCGGGACGGCGAACACTGAAGCTTTCTTT. The encoded protein is CASSLFSTGTANTEAFF.

The chain employs TRBV3-1 and TRBJ2-1; TRBD2 matches 9 bases. CDR3 length: 17 amino acids. V trimming: 2 bases; J trimming: 5 bases; junction bases outside the gene matches: 10. Germline V gene lookup returns CDR1 LGHDT and CDR2 YNNKEL (reference sequence). CDR3 in amino acids: CASSQSLREGQDNEQFF. The DNA for the CDR3 is TGTGCCAGCAGCCAAAGTTTGCGGGAGGGCCAAGACAATGAGCAGTTCTTC.

The rearrangement uses TRBV24-1 and TRBJ1-4, with D possibly matching TRBD1 (6 bases). Per the germline V gene, CDR1 is KGHDR and CDR2 is SFDVKD. CDR3 length equals 14 residues. V shed 4 bases and J shed 7 bases, with 12 bases lying between them. This CDR3 reads CATSETGSGEKLFF. The CDR3 nucleotides are TGTGCCACCAGTGAAACAGGGTCCGGTGAAAAACTGTTTTTT.

This clonotype was detected only a few times. The DNA is omitted, as the CDR3 cannot be located on it reliably, and the CDR3 follows TCRdb's listing. The chain carries TRBV24-1 and TRBJ2-1. 18 amino acids form the CDR3, both terminal residues included. Germline V gene data show CDR1 as KGHDR and CDR2 as SFDVKD. The CDR3 protein is CALYFCQDLTIFYNEQFF.

The V gene is TRBV14, the J gene TRBJ2-5, with D maybe TRBD2 (5 bases). V was cut by 5 bases and J by 5 bases, with 9 bases left in between. The germline CDR1 and CDR2 sequences are SGHDN and FVKESK. The CDR3 runs 12 residues. This CDR3 reads CASSAIAETQYF. The DNA for the CDR3 is TGTGCCAGCAGCGCCATAGCGGAGACCCAGTACTTC.

As DNA, the CDR3 is TGTGCCAGCAGTCCCGTCGAGGGTGTGGGTCTATACAATGAGCAGTTCTTC. This translates into CASSPVEGVGLYNEQFF. The chain uses TRBV27 and TRBJ2-1, with TRBD2 as a possible D gene (5 bases). The CDR3 contains 17 residues. V shed 5 bases and J shed 4 bases, with 21 bases lying between them. The V gene's germline CDR1 is MNHEY and CDR2 SMNVEV (reference sequence).

The table lists this clonotype with a few counts. This rearrangement joins TRBV11-2 to TRBJ1-6, with 9 bases lining up with TRBD1. The CDR3 consists of 16 residues. V was pared by 5 bases and J by 8 bases, with 10 bases of the junction left unmatched. The V gene's germline CDR1 is SGHAT and CDR2 FQNNGV. CDR3 region: CASSLRRRQGDSPLHF. DNA for the CDR3: TGTGCCAGCAGCCTCCGGCGCCGACAGGGGGATTCACCCCTCCACTTT.

The chain links TRBV20-1 to TRBJ2-1; 10 bases match TRBD2. The V gene end was trimmed by 7 bases and the J gene end by 4 bases; junction bases not matched to a gene: 10. Germline lookup yields CDR1 DFQATT and CDR2 SNEGSKA (reference sequence). The CDR3 runs 15 residues. CDR3 bases: TGCAGTGTGGTTAGCGGGAGGCCTGGGTACAATGAGCAGTTCTTC. This codes for CSVVSGRPGYNEQFF.

This clonotype was detected a few times. The CDR3 nucleotides read TGTGCCAGCATCTCCCACGGCCGGGGGCTGGGGACTGAAGCTTTCTTT. It encodes CASISHGRGLGTEAFF. The rearrangement links TRBV28 to TRBJ1-1, with a tentative D call TRBD1 (6 bases). CDR3 length: 16 residues. From germline, CDR1 is MDHEN and CDR2 SYDVKM. V was pared by 7 bases and J by 5 bases, with 23 bases between.

The chain links TRBV12-3 or TRBV12-4 to TRBJ2-7, with D perhaps matching TRBD1 (5 bases). There are 16 residues in the CDR3. The V end lost 5 bases, the J end lost 0 bases, and 17 bases lay between the germline ends. The CDR3 region has the DNA TGTGCCAGCAGTCCCCAGGGTGAGGTACTCTCCTACGAGCAGTACTTC. Residues: CASSPQGEVLSYEQYF.

In this sample, this clonotype turned up many times. The chain combines TRBV20-1 with TRBJ1-4; maybe TRBD1 (5 bases). CDR3 length: 14 residues. Trimming cost V 5 bases and J 8 bases, with 18 bases left between them. Germline CDR1 DFQATT, CDR2 SNEGSKA (reference sequence). The CDR3 region has the DNA TGCAGTGCTTTCATGTTGGGGGTAACGGAAAAACTGTTTTTT. The encoded protein is CSAFMLGVTEKLFF.

This clonotype was counted between two and nine times. The rearrangement links TRBV20-1 to TRBJ2-7; 12 bases match TRBD2. Germline trimming cut 3 bases from V and 1 base from J; bases unmatched to any gene: 10. The germline V gene encodes CDR1 DFQATT and CDR2 SNEGSKA (reference sequence). This CDR3 comprises 17 residues. The CDR3 is CSARLTTSGRGSYEQYF. The CDR3 DNA reads TGCAGTGCTAGGTTGACGACTAGCGGGAGAGGTTCCTACGAGCAGTACTTC.

The chain is built from TRBV7-2 and TRBJ1-1; 8 positions agree with TRBD1. With 5 bases clipped from V and 4 bases from J, the junction kept 3 bases outside the gene matches. CDR1 is SGHTA and CDR2 is FQGNSA in the germline V gene. CDR3 length equals 13 residues. CDR3: CASSIQGGTEAFF. The CDR3, as DNA: TGTGCCAGCAGCATACAGGGGGGCACTGAAGCTTTCTTT.

The table lists this clonotype with a few counts. The rearrangement links TRBV11-2 to TRBJ2-7; 10 bases align to TRBD1. The CDR3 contains 15 residues. CDR1 is SGHAT, CDR2 FQNNGV, per germline. The V gene end was trimmed by 1 base and the J gene end by 2 bases; junction bases not matched to a gene: 2. CDR3 loop: CASSLVGTGAYEQYF. The CDR3 nucleotides read TGTGCCAGCAGCTTAGTCGGGACAGGGGCCTACGAGCAGTACTTC.

This clonotype was seen a few times. The chain employs TRBV28 and TRBJ2-5; D possibly corresponds to TRBD1 (5 bases). V was shortened by 3 bases and J by 3 bases, with 26 bases between the two germline ends. The V gene's germline CDR1 is MDHEN and CDR2 SYDVKM. The CDR3 sequence is 19 residues long. The CDR3 protein is CASSFHDSFPHGSKETQYF. CDR3 DNA sequence: TGTGCCAGCAGTTTCCACGACAGTTTCCCCCATGGCAGCAAAGAGACCCAGTACTTC. The variable domain in full, completed from reference TRBV28 and TRBJ2-5, reads DVKVTQSSRYLVKRTGEKVFLECVQDMDHENMFWYRQDPGLGLRLIYFSYDVKMKEKGDIPEGYSVSREKKERFSLILESASTNQTSMYLCASSFHDSFPHGSKETQYFGPGTRLLVL.

The table lists this clonotype with many counts. The chain couples TRBV5-1 to TRBJ2-1; TRBD2 agrees at 9 bases. The CDR3 totals 17 residues. Germline lookup yields CDR1 SGHRS and CDR2 YFSETQ. The J segment lost 6 bases and the V segment lost 0 bases, leaving 10 bases of the junction unmatched. The DNA of the CDR3 is TGCGCCAGCAGCTTGGCGGGGTCTAGCGGGATTTTCAATGAGCAGTTCTTC. This gives the protein CASSLAGSSGIFNEQFF.

This clonotype has only a few counts. This rearrangement joins TRBV18 to TRBJ1-5, with a possible D match to TRBD1 (5 bases). The CDR3 covers 13 residues. The V and J ends lost 0 bases and 8 bases respectively, with 8 bases between them. Germline V gene data show CDR1 as KGHSH and CDR2 as LQKENI. CDR3 protein: CASSPPGGEPQHF. Here the CDR3 DNA reads TGTGCCAGCTCACCACCGGGAGGGGAGCCCCAGCATTTT.

This clonotype was seen ten or more times. This rearrangement joins TRBV5-5 to TRBJ2-7; 9 nucleotides agree with TRBD1. CDR3 length equals 16 residues. Germline trimming cut 0 bases from V and 4 bases from J; bases unmatched to any gene: 8. Germline CDR1 reads SGHKS; CDR2 reads YYEKEE (reference sequence). The CDR3 spells CASSLGIGQGRYEQYF. CDR3 coding DNA: TGTGCCAGCAGCTTGGGAATTGGACAGGGGAGGTACGAGCAGTACTTC.

This clonotype has only a few counts. The chain combines TRBV3-1 with TRBJ2-1, with 11 bases that match TRBD2. The CDR3 extends over 15 amino acids. Germline CDR1 is LGHDT and CDR2 is YNNKEL (reference sequence). Unmatched junction bases numbered 4, after V lost 1 base and J lost 8 bases. The CDR3 DNA reads as TGTGCCAGCAGCCAAGTTAGCGGGAGGGCCTATGAGCAGTTCTTC. Protein: CASSQVSGRAYEQFF.

This clonotype was counted at least ten times. The rearrangement joins TRBV20-1 to TRBJ2-7; 10 bases align to TRBD1. J gave up 3 bases and V 5 bases, and 7 bases lay outside the gene matches. Looked up from germline, CDR1 is DFQATT and CDR2 is SNEGSKA (reference sequence). The CDR3 runs 14 residues. As DNA, the CDR3 is TGCAGTGCTCGTCCCGGGACAGGGGTCTACGAGCAGTACTTC. Protein product: CSARPGTGVYEQYF.

The chain has TRBV6-2 or TRBV6-3 and TRBJ2-1; possible D gene TRBD2, 5 bases. The CDR3 has 15 residues. Per germline, CDR1 MNHEY and CDR2 SVGEGT. V was cut by 5 bases and J by 3 bases, with 14 bases left in between. This CDR3 reads CASSPYTGIYNEQFF. CDR3 DNA sequence: TGTGCCAGCAGTCCTTACACGGGAATCTACAATGAGCAGTTCTTC.

The V and J genes are TRBV11-3 and TRBJ2-3, with TRBD1 matching over 8 bases. Germline trimming cut 4 bases from V and 4 bases from J; bases unmatched to any gene: 1. Germline CDR1 SGHNT, CDR2 YENEEA. The CDR3 loop spans 13 amino acids. CDR3 coding DNA: TGTGCCAGCAGCTCCAGGGGGCCAGATACGCAGTATTTT. Translation gives CASSSRGPDTQYF.

This clonotype came up a few times. The V call is TRBV27, the J call TRBJ1-1; 9 bases match TRBD1. V was pared by 6 bases and J by 1 base, with 6 bases of the junction left unmatched. From germline, CDR1 is MNHEY and CDR2 SMNVEV (reference sequence). There are 15 residues in the CDR3. The CDR3 loop reads CASRRDRDTNTEAFF. In DNA form, the CDR3 reads TGTGCCAGCAGACGGGACAGGGATACGAACACTGAAGCTTTCTTT.